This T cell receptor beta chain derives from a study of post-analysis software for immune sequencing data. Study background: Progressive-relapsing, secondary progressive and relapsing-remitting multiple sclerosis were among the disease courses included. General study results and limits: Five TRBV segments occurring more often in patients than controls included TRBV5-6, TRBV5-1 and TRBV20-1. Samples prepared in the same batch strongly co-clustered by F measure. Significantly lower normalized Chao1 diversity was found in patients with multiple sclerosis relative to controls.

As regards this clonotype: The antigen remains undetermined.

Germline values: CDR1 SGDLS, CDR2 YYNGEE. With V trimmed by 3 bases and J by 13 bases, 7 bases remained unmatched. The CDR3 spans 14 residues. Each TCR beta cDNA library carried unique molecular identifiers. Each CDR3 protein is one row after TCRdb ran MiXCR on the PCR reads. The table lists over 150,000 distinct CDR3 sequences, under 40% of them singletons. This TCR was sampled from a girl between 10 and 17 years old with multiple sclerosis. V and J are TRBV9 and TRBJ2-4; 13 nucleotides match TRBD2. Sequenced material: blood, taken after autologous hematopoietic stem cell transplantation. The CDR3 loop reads CASSAEGLAGFQYF. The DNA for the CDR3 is TGTGCCAGCAGCGCTGAGGGACTAGCGGGATTCCAGTACTTC. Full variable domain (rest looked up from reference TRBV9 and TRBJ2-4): DSGVTQTPKHLITATGQRVTLRCSPRSGDLSVYWYQQSLDQGLQFLIQYYNGEERAKGNILERFSAQQFPDLHSELNLSSLELGDSALYFCASSAEGLAGFQYFGAGTRLSVL.